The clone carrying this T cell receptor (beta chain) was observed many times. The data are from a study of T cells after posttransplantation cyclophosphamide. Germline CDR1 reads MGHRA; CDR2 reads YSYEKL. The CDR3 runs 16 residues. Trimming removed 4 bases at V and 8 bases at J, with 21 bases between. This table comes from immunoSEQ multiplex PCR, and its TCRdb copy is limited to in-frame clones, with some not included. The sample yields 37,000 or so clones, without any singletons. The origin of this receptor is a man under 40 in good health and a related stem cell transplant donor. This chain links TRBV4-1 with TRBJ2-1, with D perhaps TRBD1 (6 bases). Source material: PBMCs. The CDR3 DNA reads TGCGCCAGCAGCCCCGAACCAACAGGGCAGGGTGATGAGCAGTTCTTC. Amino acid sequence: CASSPEPTGQGDEQFF.